This is a list of T cell receptor beta chains from one sample in a study of cytomegalovirus exposure and HLA in healthy donors. Libraries were prepared by immunoSEQ multiplex PCR; TCRdb keeps only in-frame clonotypes and omits some of them. The repertoire includes approximately 100,000 clones, 79% of them detected once, and about 3% sits in the top ten. The sequenced sample consisted of PBMCs. These receptors all stem from a woman aged 40 to 50 in good health and CMV-seronegative. The CDR3 runs from the conserved cysteine through the conserved F or W. Clone size, where shown, is once, few, many, or a class for clones that have expanded.

clone size,V gene,CDR3 protein
NA,TRBV15,CATTREGGSTDTQYF
few,TRBV12-5,CASGSGRPGSYNEQFF
NA,TRBV27,CASSLTGSEQFF
NA,TRBV6-5,CASSYSRERASSPLHF
NA,TRBV30,CAWSVGPYGYTF
NA,TRBV2,CASRKGQGGSPLHF
NA,TRBV7-2,CASSEPRVRGYEQYF
once,TRBV13,CASSLGFLEQFF
NA,TRBV5-1,CASRLAMTGNEQFF
NA,TRBV7-9,CAVGQGARGYGYTF
NA,TRBV7-2,CASSLPGQGASGYTF
NA,TRBV11-2,CASRAGTSDHNEQFF
NA,TRBV28,CASSSDGVNREQFF
NA,TRBV25-1,CASTVTDYNSPLHF
once,TRBV5-8,CASSLAIGEGDSLGEQFF
NA,TRBV5-1,CASSLDSSTDTQYF
NA,TRBV30,CAWSVDRANIQYF
NA,TRBV7-2,CASSPARVTTYEQYF
NA,TRBV5-5,CASSLGLIYEQYF
NA,TRBV6-1,CASMTGNQPQHF
few,TRBV11-2,CASSLGPTGSYGYTF
NA,TRBV7-9,CASSLRSVGSIRAEAFF
NA,TRBV27,CASSIGQGLNQPQHF
NA,TRBV18,CASSPQAGLREAFF
NA,TRBV7-9,CASSLSMGAYTF